This T cell receptor beta chain was sequenced for a study of cytomegalovirus exposure and HLA in healthy donors. The CDR3 is 17 amino acids. The J segment lost 2 bases and the V segment lost 4 bases, leaving 11 bases of the junction unmatched. Looked up from germline, CDR1 is KGHSH and CDR2 is LQKENI. In regard to this clone: Its antigen is not identified.

Overall study findings and caveats: An analysis done earlier found most TCR beta V segments productive about 87% or about 30% of the time. V- and J-gene trimming in TCR beta was tied to a missense DCLRE1C variant by an analysis performed later. Immune exposure data for these donors was limited to CMV serostatus. An analysis was carried out at a later point. It showed that HLA-associated TCR beta chains were more clonally expanded than equally common non-associated chains.

The PCR ran on 60 Vbeta and 13 Jbeta primers. TCRdb's table, derived via immunoSEQ multiplex PCR, lists solely in-frame clones and lacks some. Among over 35,000 clones listed, around half were seen once. Input material: PBMCs. This receptor was obtained from a human donor in good health. The rearrangement uses TRBV18 and TRBJ2-5; 9 bases match TRBD1. The CDR3 nucleotides read TGTGCCAGCTCACAGACCGGGACAGGGATCTCACAAGAGACCCAGTACTTC. Protein product: CASSQTGTGISQETQYF.